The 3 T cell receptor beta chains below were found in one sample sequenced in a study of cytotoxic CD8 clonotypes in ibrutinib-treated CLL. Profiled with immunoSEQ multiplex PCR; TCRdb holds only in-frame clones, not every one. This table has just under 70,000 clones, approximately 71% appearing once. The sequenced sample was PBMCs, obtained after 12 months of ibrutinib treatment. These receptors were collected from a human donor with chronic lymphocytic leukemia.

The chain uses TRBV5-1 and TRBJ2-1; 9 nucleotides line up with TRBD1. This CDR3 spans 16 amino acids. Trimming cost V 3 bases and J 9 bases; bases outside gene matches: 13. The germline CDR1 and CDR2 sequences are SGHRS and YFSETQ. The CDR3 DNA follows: TGCGCCAGCAGCTATCTCTCGGGACAGGGTCAGGGTGAGCAGTTCTTC. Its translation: CASSYLSGQGQGEQFF.

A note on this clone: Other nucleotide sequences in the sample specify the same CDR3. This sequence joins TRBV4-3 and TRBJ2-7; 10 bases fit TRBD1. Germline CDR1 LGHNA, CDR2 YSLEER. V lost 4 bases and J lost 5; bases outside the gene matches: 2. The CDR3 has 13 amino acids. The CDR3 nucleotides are TGCGCCAGCAGCCGGGACAGGGGAGACGAGCAGTACTTC. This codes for CASSRDRGDEQYF.

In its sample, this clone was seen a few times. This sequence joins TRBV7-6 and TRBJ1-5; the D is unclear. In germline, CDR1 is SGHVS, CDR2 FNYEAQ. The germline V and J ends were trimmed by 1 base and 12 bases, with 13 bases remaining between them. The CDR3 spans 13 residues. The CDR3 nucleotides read TGTGCCAGCAGCTTAGATTGGGGAAGGGTCCAGCATTTT. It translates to CASSLDWGRVQHF.